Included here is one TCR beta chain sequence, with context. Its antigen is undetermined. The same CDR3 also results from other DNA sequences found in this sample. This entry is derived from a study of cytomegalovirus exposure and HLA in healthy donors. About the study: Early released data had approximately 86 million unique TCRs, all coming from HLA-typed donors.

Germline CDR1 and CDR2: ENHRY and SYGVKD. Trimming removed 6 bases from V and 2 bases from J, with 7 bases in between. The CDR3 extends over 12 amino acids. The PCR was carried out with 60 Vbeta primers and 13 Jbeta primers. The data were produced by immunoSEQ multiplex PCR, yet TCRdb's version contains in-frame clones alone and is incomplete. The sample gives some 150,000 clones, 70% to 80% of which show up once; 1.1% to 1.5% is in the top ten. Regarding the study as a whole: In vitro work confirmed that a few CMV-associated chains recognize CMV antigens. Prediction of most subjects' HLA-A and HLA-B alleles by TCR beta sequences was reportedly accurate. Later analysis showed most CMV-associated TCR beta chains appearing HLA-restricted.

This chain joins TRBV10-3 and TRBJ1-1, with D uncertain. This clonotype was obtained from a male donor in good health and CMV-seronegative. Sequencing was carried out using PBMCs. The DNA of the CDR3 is TGTGCCATCAGCGGCGGAAACACTGAAGCTTTCTTT. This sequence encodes CAISGGNTEAFF.